This TCR beta chain emerged from a study of neurological immune-mediated disorders. Broader study findings: No expanded-clone CDR3 amino acid sequence recurred across subjects, suggesting private TCR-beta repertoires.

The table lists this clonotype with a few counts. Its antigen is undetermined. Volunteers attending a blood bank in Maryland, USA, served as healthy controls. The method for making cDNA was 5'RACE, and it used 10-nucleotide random UMIs. TCRdb passed the 5' RACE reads through MiXCR, listing each CDR3 protein once. The profile shows approximately 32,000 distinct CDR3 sequences, about 15% of them singletons. This CDR3 comprises 12 residues. The V gene's germline CDR1 is SGHVS and CDR2 FQNEAQ. The V and J ends lost 0 bases and 6 bases respectively, with 5 bases between them. The J gene is TRBJ1-2, the V gene TRBV7-8; D possibly corresponds to TRBD1 (5 bases). The sample consisted of PBMCs. This receptor was obtained from a man between 65 and 85 years old in good health. The chain's CDR3 is CASSLAGDGYTF. CDR3 sequence (DNA): TGTGCCAGCAGCTTAGCGGGGGATGGCTACACCTTC.